The 28 T cell receptor beta chains presented below share a single source sample, sequenced in a study of regulatory T cells in long-lasting Graves disease. Regarding time point: newly diagnosed GD, antithyroid drugs for less than 3 months. Following extraction of RNA from PBMCs, that RNA was used to make the TCR library. HTBI primers from iRepertoire and Arm-PCR of CDR3 regions yielded the TCR beta libraries. MiXCR was run by TCRdb on the multiplex PCR reads, yielding one entry per CDR3 protein. The sample comprises 420,000 or so distinct CDR3 sequences, over 15% of which are singletons, and 23% rests with the top ten. The same data also went into a second study, on T cells in Graves' hyperthyroidism and ophthalmopathy.

The sample here was peripheral blood mononuclear cells (PBMCs), taken at new diagnosis, from a patient treated with antithyroid drugs. The receptors originated from a woman aged 18-29 years with Graves disease.

This clonotype was counted ten times or more. This chain connects TRBV18 to TRBJ1-2; 7 bases line up with TRBD1. The length of the CDR3 is 13 residues. V dropped 4 bases and J dropped 3; count of bases not matched to a gene: 2. Germline-derived CDR1 and CDR2 are KGHSH and LQKENI. The CDR3 bases are TGTGCCAGCTCACGAACAGGGGACTATGGCTACACCTTC. Protein product: CASSRTGDYGYTF.

About this clonotype itself: This may come from a read error, since a much larger clone is one base off. The rearrangement links TRBV7-2 to TRBJ2-5; tentatively, D is TRBD1 or TRBD2 (5 bases each). Between the trimmed V and J ends, which lost 0 bases and 2 bases, there was a span of 10 bases. The CDR3 covers 15 residues. The germline CDR1 and CDR2 sequences are SGHTA and FQGNSA. The CDR3 reads CTSSLATGPQETQYF. For the CDR3, the DNA is TGTACCAGCAGCTTAGCCACGGGACCTCAAGAGACCCAGTACTTC.

This clonotype was seen a few times. The chain couples TRBV6-2 or TRBV6-3 to TRBJ2-7; 8 bases agree with TRBD1. The CDR3 sequence is 15 residues long. CDR1 is MNHEY and CDR2 is SVGEGT in the germline V gene. The J segment lost 3 bases and the V segment lost 7 bases, leaving 11 bases of the junction unmatched. CDR3 amino acids: CASKGQGLVNYEQYF. The CDR3 DNA is TGTGCCAGCAAAGGACAGGGATTGGTTAACTACGAGCAGTACTTC.

This clonotype showed up many times. The V call is TRBV28, the J call TRBJ2-2, with D unclear. The germline CDR1 and CDR2 sequences are MDHEN and SYDVKM. V lost 3 bases and J 3 bases, leaving 5 bases between the germline ends. The CDR3 loop spans 13 amino acids. In DNA form, the CDR3 reads TGTGCCAGCAGTTTTTCCGACACCGGGGAGCTGTTTTTT. This codes for CASSFSDTGELFF.

This clonotype has ten or more counts. This sequence joins TRBV6-5 and TRBJ2-1, with TRBD1 as a possible D gene (5 bases). There are 15 residues in the CDR3. The ends were cut back, 2 bases at V and 5 bases at J, with 13 bases in the middle. The germline V gene has CDR1 MNHEY and CDR2 SVGAGI. The CDR3 loop reads CASSYEGHEHNEQFF. CDR3 DNA: TGTGCCAGCAGTTACGAAGGACACGAACACAATGAGCAGTTCTTC.

This clonotype was counted many times. The CDR3 coding sequence is TGTGCCAGCAGTTTCGGGCATAGCAATCAGCCCCAGCATTTT. Its protein is CASSFGHSNQPQHF. The chain combines TRBV12-3 or TRBV12-4 with TRBJ1-5; no clear D gene. This CDR3 has 14 residues. Trimming stripped 3 bases from V and 0 bases from J, with 6 bases between.

Ten or more counts support this clonotype. In DNA, the CDR3 is TGTGCCAGCAGCCAGGCCGGGACAACTAATGAAAAACTGTTTTTT. Amino acid sequence: CASSQAGTTNEKLFF. The chain couples TRBV3-1 to TRBJ1-4, with no clear D. The length of the CDR3 is 15 residues. CDR1 LGHDT and CDR2 YNNKEL come from the germline V gene (reference sequence). V was cut by 3 bases and J by 0 bases, with 8 bases left in between.

This clonotype was counted ten times or more. The chain has TRBV28 and TRBJ2-3; tentative D call: TRBD1 (5 bases). The CDR3 covers 15 residues. Germline V gene data show CDR1 as MDHEN and CDR2 as SYDVKM. V was shortened by 6 bases and J by 1 base, with 14 bases between the two germline ends. The CDR3 DNA reads TGTGCCAGCAGGAACACGGACATCCGCACAGATACGCAGTATTTT. This encodes CASRNTDIRTDTQYF.

This chain connects TRBV19 to TRBJ2-1, with TRBD1 as a possible D gene (7 bases). Germline V gene sequence: CDR1 LNHDA, CDR2 SQIVND (reference sequence). Trimming took off 7 bases at V and 8 bases at J, with 24 bases between the two ends. The CDR3 spans 16 residues. This CDR3 is CASKVGGRTGTDEQFF. CDR3 nucleotide sequence: TGTGCCAGTAAGGTAGGGGGGAGGACAGGCACTGATGAGCAGTTCTTC.

On this clonotype itself: A much larger clone differs by one base, so this may be a read error. J is TRBJ1-1 and V is TRBV19; 7 bases align to TRBD1. The CDR3 is 15 amino acids. Germline assignment: CDR1 LNHDA and CDR2 SQIVND (reference sequence). Germline trimming cut 11 bases from V and 4 bases from J; bases unmatched to any gene: 16. CDR3 sequence: CAGTRYPQGSTEAFF. In DNA, the CDR3 is TGTGCCGGTACCCGATACCCACAGGGGAGCACTGAAGCTTTCTTT.

The sample holds many counts of this clonotype. This chain joins TRBV7-2 and TRBJ2-1; TRBD2 aligns across 10 bases. Germline values: CDR1 SGHTA, CDR2 FQGNSA. The CDR3 extends over 20 amino acids. The V segment lost 1 base and the J segment 4 bases; nucleotides outside the gene matches: 16. In nucleotides, the CDR3 is TGTGCCAGCAGCTTAGTAAGCTTACTAGCGGGGACGGGAAGATACAATGAGCAGTTCTTC. Protein: CASSLVSLLAGTGRYNEQFF.

This clonotype showed up just a few times. The chain links TRBV27 to TRBJ2-7; tentatively, D is TRBD1 (6 bases). Trimming shortened V by 2 bases and J by 5 bases, and 19 bases separated the two germline ends. From germline, CDR1 is MNHEY and CDR2 SMNVEV (reference sequence). The CDR3 is 16 residues long. The CDR3 DNA reads as TGTGCCAGCAGTTTAAAGTTGTGGGGGCGCTCGGACGAGCAGTACTTC. It codes for CASSLKLWGRSDEQYF.

This clonotype was counted once. The CDR3 DNA reads TGTGCCAGTAGTATACCCGCGGGGACCCAGTACTTC. This gives the protein CASSIPAGTQYF. This sequence joins TRBV19 and TRBJ2-5; D might be TRBD2 (5 bases). Trimming removed 2 bases at V and 7 bases at J, with 8 bases between. Germline V gene lookup returns CDR1 LNHDA and CDR2 SQIVND (reference sequence). This CDR3 comprises 12 residues.

The chain is built from TRBV19 and TRBJ2-1; 10 bases are a match to TRBD1. Germline-derived CDR1 and CDR2 are LNHDA and SQIVND (reference sequence). The V and J ends lost 5 bases and 9 bases, in that order; junction bases with no gene match: 4. The CDR3 extends over 13 amino acids. The CDR3 sequence: CASSPGTGVEQFF. CDR3 DNA sequence: TGTGCCAGTAGTCCCGGGACAGGGGTTGAGCAGTTCTTC.

This clonotype has more than one count but fewer than ten. V and J are TRBV6-9 and TRBJ1-4; 7 nucleotides line up with TRBD1. The germline V gene encodes CDR1 MNHGY and CDR2 SVAAGI. The CDR3 has 14 residues. Trimming at V came to 4 bases and at J to 5 bases, leaving 4 bases not matched to a gene. The CDR3 DNA follows: TGTGCCAGCAGTTGGGACAGCAGGAATGAAAAACTGTTTTTT. Its translation is CASSWDSRNEKLFF.

With respect to this clonotype: This sequence may be a read error, since a much larger clone differs from it by one base. The rearrangement links TRBV12-3 or TRBV12-4 to TRBJ2-2; D unresolved. Trimming shortened V by 1 base and J by 4 bases, and 10 bases separated the two germline ends. There are 15 residues in the CDR3. CDR3: CASSLVASGTGELFF. The CDR3 DNA is TGTGCCAGCAGTTTAGTCGCGTCTGGCACCGGGGAGCTGTTTTTT.

The genes are TRBV6-1 and TRBJ2-5; 7 nucleotides agree with TRBD1. The V gene's germline CDR1 is MNHNS and CDR2 SASEGT. The J segment lost 5 bases and the V segment lost 5 bases, leaving 8 bases of the junction unmatched. This CDR3 comprises 14 residues. The CDR3 DNA follows: TGTGCCAGCAGTCATGAGGGGGCACAGGAGACCCAGTACTTC. Protein sequence: CASSHEGAQETQYF.

The table lists this clonotype with many counts. V and J are TRBV2 and TRBJ1-2, with D perhaps TRBD1 (6 bases). CDR3 size: 16 residues. V lost 3 bases, J lost 3 bases, and 17 bases lay in between. CDR1 is SNHLY and CDR2 is FYNNEI in the germline V gene. CDR3 in DNA: TGTGCCAGCAGTGAGCAGGGGCCGATGAATTACTATGGCTACACCTTC. Amino acids: CASSEQGPMNYYGYTF.

This clonotype has a count of ten or more. The chain joins TRBV6-1 to TRBJ2-2; TRBD2 agrees at 14 bases. From germline, CDR1 is MNHNS and CDR2 SASEGT. V was pared by 7 bases and J by 0 bases, with 1 base of the junction left unmatched. This CDR3 contains 16 residues. The CDR3 here is CASTGLAGANTGELFF. In nucleotides, the CDR3 is TGTGCCAGCACGGGACTAGCGGGAGCGAACACCGGGGAGCTGTTTTTT.

This chain connects TRBV9 to TRBJ2-1; TRBD2 might be the D (6 bases). V lost 4 bases and J 7 bases, leaving 12 bases between the germline ends. CDR3 length equals 13 residues. The germline CDR1 and CDR2 sequences are SGDLS and YYNGEE. In DNA, the CDR3 is TGTGCCAGCAGCCAAACGGGAGTAAATGAGCAGTTCTTC. Translating it yields CASSQTGVNEQFF.

There are a few counts of this clonotype. The J gene is TRBJ2-7, the V gene TRBV6-2 or TRBV6-3, with D perhaps matching TRBD2 (6 bases). Germline CDR1 and CDR2: MNHEY and SVGEGT. The CDR3 covers 16 residues. The V end was cut by 2 bases, the J end by 2 bases, with 16 bases between. CDR3: CASSYHIRDSAYEQYF. The CDR3 DNA reads as TGTGCCAGCAGTTACCATATCCGGGACTCCGCCTACGAGCAGTACTTC.

The V and J genes are TRBV15 and TRBJ1-1; no definite D call. Germline V gene sequence: CDR1 LNHNV, CDR2 YYDKDF (reference sequence). This CDR3 is built from 16 residues. V lost 2 bases and J lost 8, with 21 bases in between. CDR3 protein: CATSRRAIPRVGEAFF. The DNA of the CDR3 is TGTGCCACCAGCAGACGCGCCATCCCGCGGGTAGGCGAAGCTTTCTTT.

As DNA, the CDR3 is TGTGCCAGCAGCTTTGGGACAGGGAAACCCGGGGAGCTGTTTTTT. Protein product: CASSFGTGKPGELFF. This chain links TRBV7-6 with TRBJ2-2; TRBD1 agrees at 9 bases. The CDR3 has 15 amino acids. Trimming took 3 bases from V and 6 from J; bases not matched to a gene: 5. Germline CDR1 reads SGHVS; CDR2 reads FNYEAQ.

As concerns this clonotype: Possible read error: a much larger clone is one base away. Given the absence of the conserved phenylalanine or tryptophan at the CDR3 end, a read error is likely. This rearrangement joins TRBV3-1 to TRBJ2-2; D is undetermined. Germline V gene data show CDR1 as LGHDT and CDR2 as YNNKEL (reference sequence). V lost 3 bases and J lost 6, with 5 bases in between. CDR3 length equals 12 residues. CDR3 in DNA: TGTGCCAGCAGCCAGGGCTCCGGGGAGCTGTTTCTT. This translates into CASSQGSGELFL.

This CDR3 is CASSLISGSTDEQFF. CDR3 DNA: TGTGCCAGCAGCTTAATTAGCGGGAGTACCGATGAGCAGTTCTTC. V is TRBV7-3 and J is TRBJ2-1, with 9 nucleotides matching TRBD2. The CDR3 runs to 15 residues. Per the germline V gene, CDR1 is SGHTA and CDR2 is FQGTGA. The J segment lost 8 bases and the V segment lost 1 base, leaving 6 bases of the junction unmatched.

In its sample, this clonotype was seen a few times. V gene TRBV12-3 or TRBV12-4 combines with J gene TRBJ1-6; maybe TRBD1 (6 bases). Trimming removed 5 bases from V and 9 bases from J, with 14 bases in between. The CDR3 has 14 amino acids. The CDR3 nucleotides read TGTGCCAGCAGTCAGGGGACTTTAGGTTCACCCCTCCACTTT. This codes for CASSQGTLGSPLHF.

At least ten counts were recorded for this clonotype. The V and J genes are TRBV12-3 or TRBV12-4 and TRBJ2-5; 7 bases map to TRBD2. J gave up 6 bases and V 5 bases, and 9 bases lay outside the gene matches. CDR3 length: 14 residues. Here the CDR3 DNA reads TGTGCCAGCAGTCGAGGGGAGGGGATGAAGACCCAGTACTTC. This codes for CASSRGEGMKTQYF.

This clonotype was seen ten or more times. This chain links TRBV3-1 with TRBJ2-1; TRBD2 aligns across 7 bases. The CDR3 extends over 16 amino acids. CDR1 LGHDT and CDR2 YNNKEL come from the germline V gene (reference sequence). J gave up 2 bases and V 0 bases, and 4 bases lay outside the gene matches. CDR3 in DNA: TGTGCCAGCAGCCAAGATCGCGCGGGAGCCTACAATGAGCAGTTCTTC. Encoded protein: CASSQDRAGAYNEQFF.